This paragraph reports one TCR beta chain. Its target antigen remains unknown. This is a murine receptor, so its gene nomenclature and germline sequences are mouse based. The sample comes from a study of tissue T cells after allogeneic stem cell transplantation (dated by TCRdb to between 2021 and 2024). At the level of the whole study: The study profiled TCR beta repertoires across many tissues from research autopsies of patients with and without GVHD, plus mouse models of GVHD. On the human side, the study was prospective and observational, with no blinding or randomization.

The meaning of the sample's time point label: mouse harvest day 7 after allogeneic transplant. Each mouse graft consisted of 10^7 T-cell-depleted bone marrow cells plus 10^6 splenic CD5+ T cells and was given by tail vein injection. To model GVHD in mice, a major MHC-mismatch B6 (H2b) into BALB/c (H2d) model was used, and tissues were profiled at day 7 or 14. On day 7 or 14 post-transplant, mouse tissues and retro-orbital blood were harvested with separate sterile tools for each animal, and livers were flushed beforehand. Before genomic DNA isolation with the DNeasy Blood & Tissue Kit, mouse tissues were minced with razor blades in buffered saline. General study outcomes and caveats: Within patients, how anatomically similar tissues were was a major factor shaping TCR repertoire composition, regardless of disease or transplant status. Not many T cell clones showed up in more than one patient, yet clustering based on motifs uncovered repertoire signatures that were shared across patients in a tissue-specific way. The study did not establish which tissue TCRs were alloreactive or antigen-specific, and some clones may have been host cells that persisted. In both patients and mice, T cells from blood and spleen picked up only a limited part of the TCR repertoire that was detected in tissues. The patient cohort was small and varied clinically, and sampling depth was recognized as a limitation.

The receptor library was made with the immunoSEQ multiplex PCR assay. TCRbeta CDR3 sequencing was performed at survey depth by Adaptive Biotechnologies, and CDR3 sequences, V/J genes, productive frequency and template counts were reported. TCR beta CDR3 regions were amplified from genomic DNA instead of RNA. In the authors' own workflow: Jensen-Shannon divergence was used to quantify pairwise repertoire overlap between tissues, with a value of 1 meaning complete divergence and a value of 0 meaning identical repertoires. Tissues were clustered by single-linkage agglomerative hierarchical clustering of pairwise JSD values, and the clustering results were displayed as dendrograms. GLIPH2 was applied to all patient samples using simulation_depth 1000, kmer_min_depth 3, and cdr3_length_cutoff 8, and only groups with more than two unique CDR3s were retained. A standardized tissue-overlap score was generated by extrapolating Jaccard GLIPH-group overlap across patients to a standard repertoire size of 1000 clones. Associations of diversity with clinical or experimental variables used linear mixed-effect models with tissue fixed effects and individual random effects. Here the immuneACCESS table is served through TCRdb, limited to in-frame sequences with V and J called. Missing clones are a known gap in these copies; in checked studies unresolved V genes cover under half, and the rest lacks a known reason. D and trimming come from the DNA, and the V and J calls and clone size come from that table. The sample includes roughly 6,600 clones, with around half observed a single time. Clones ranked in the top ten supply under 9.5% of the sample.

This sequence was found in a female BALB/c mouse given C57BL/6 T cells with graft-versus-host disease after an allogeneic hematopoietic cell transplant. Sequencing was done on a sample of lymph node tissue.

The part of the CDR3 DNA that was read is TGTGCCAGCACCCAGGACAGATATGAACAGTAC. Its product reads: CASTQDRYEQY. The complete CDR3 sequence is CASTQDRYEQYF. Recombination linked TRBV26 to TRBJ2-7; TRBD1 is perhaps the D gene, given 6 matching bases. The CDR3 extends 1 residue past the end of the read, so its final part is completed from the germline J gene. Trimming costs V 7 bases and J 4 bases, and their ends lie 11 bases apart. The cysteine opens and the phenylalanine closes a CDR3 of 12 amino acids. The CDR3 was read in part: 33 bases, with the frame set at base 1. CDR1 is given as KGHPV and CDR2 as FQNQEV, both from the germline V gene (reference sequence).